Detailed here is one TCR beta chain. Its specificity is not known. The source of the sample is a study of metastatic and nonmetastatic thyroid tumors. Study details: Across peripheral blood and tumor or nodule tissue samples taken from malignant and benign thyroid patients, the repertoires were compared with one another.

Findings and caveats of the study: Significantly greater TCR beta diversity was reportedly found in malignant thyroid tumors than in benign nodules (in blood and tumor).

All patients were treatment-naive before thyroid surgery. TCRdb re-called clones via MiXCR from the PCR reads. The table has 8,000 to 9,000 clones, about 23% seen once. The sequencing input was tumor tissue. The origin of this receptor is a female donor with papillary thyroid cancer or a benign thyroid nodule (not recorded which). Some clones in this sample may be carry-over from other donors' samples.

CDR3 sequence: CASSDRGLGTEAFF. DNA of the CDR3: TGTGCCAGCAGTGACAGGGGGCTGGGGACTGAAGCTTTCTTT. The chain carries TRBV2 and TRBJ1-1; 8 nucleotides align to TRBD1. The germline V gene has CDR1 SNHLY and CDR2 FYNNEI. CDR3 size: 14 residues. V lost 3 bases and J lost 5; bases outside the gene matches: 5.